This TCR beta chain was recovered during a study of beta chain features in type 1 diabetes. Study results and limitations: Across all four CD4+ subsets, people with type 1 diabetes showed modestly shorter TCRB CDR3s.

As for this clone: Its matching antigen is unknown.

Expressed TCRB transcripts got sequenced, as all isolated RNA was reverse transcribed. Sequencing was performed with immunoSEQ multiplex PCR; in TCRdb, only in-frame clones are kept and a portion is missing. The sample shows 200,000 to 250,000 clones, roughly 14% of them seen only once. The CDR3 is made up of 15 amino acids. Trimming removed 0 bases at V and 4 bases at J, with 12 bases between. Looked up from germline, CDR1 is SGHRS and CDR2 is YFSETQ. Sequenced sample: naive CD4+ T cells from blood. The clonotype was recovered from a man aged 30-40 years with type 1 diabetes. The V call is TRBV5-1, the J call TRBJ2-3, with D possibly TRBD2 on 6 matching bases. In DNA form, the CDR3 reads TGCGCCAGCAGCTTGGAGGCGGGCGGGGCAGATACGCAGTATTTT. Protein product: CASSLEAGGADTQYF.